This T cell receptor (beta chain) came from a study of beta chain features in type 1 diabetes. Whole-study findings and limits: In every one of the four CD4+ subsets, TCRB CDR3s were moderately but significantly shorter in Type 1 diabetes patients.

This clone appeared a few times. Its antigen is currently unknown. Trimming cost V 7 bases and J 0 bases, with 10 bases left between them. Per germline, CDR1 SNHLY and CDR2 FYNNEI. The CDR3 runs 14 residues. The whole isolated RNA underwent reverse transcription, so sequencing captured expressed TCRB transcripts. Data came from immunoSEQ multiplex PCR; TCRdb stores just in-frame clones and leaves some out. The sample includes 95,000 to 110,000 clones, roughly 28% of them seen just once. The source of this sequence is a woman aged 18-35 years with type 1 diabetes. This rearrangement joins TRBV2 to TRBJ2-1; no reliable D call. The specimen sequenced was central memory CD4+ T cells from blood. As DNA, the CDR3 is TGTGCCAGCACCAGCCAGGCCTCCTACAATGAGCAGTTCTTC. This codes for CASTSQASYNEQFF.